Sequencing of this T cell receptor beta chain was carried out in a study of T-cell reconstitution after alpha-beta-depleted transplantation in children (dated by TCRdb to about 2016). About the investigation overall: T-cell immune reconstitution after TCRalphabeta/CD19-depleted allogeneic hematopoietic cell transplantation in children was quantitatively tracked in the study by means of TCR repertoire profiling.

As for this clonotype: Which antigen it targets is not known. Per-base quality was not reported, and no clone a single base away is much larger than it.

Looking up the germline V gene (reference sequence) yields CDR1 DFQATT and CDR2 SNEGSKA. The CDR3 holds 14 amino acids from the cysteine to the phenylalanine. The entry retains the CDR3 DNA only, 42 bases that are in frame from base 1. Clipping removes 5 bases from V and 2 bases from J, with 8 as the unmatched junction base count. Library prep was done by PCR. Instrument on record: Illumina HiSeq 2500. TCR library preparation used molecular barcoding, with unique molecular identifiers applied to normalize quantification of the TCRbeta repertoire. TCRdb reworked the public reads: Q25 trimming with fastp, MiXCR clone assembly, productive beta chains retained. Merged by CDR3 protein, the rows form single entries marked with the most common genes and DNA. The sample table lists just under 550,000 distinct CDR3 sequences, 15% to 20% of them with a count of one. Over 3% of the sample goes to the ten largest clones.

Sample: PBMCs from the stem cell graft donor, taken from the stem cell graft. This chain joins TRBV20-1 to TRBJ2-5; 7 bases in between match TRBD2. The clonotype was recovered from a human donor who donated a stem cell graft to a child with acute lymphoblastic leukemia. Here is the DNA: TGCAGTGCTGCACGCGGGGGTGGGCAAGAGACCCAGTACTTC. Its translation is CSAARGGGQETQYF.